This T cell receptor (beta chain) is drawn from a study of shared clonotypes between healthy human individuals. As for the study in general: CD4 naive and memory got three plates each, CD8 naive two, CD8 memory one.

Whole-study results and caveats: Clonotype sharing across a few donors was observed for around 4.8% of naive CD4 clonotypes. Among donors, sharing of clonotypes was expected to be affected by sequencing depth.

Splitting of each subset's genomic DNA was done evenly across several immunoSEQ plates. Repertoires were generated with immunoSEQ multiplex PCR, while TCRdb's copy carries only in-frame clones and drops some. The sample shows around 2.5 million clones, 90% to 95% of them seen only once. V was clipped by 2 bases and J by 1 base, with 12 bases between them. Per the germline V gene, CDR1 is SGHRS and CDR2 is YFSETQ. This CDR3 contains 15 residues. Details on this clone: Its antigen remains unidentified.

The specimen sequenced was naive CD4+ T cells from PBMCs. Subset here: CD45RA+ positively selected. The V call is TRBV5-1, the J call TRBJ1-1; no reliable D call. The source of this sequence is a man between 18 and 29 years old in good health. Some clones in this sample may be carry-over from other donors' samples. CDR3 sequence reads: CASSFGRMQNTEAFF. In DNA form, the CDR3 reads TGCGCCAGCAGCTTTGGACGGATGCAGAACACTGAAGCTTTCTTT.